The entry that follows covers one TCR beta chain sequence. Its antigen remains unknown. Whereas donors were nominally healthy upon sampling, unrecorded immune exposures were probable. Trimming cost V 2 bases and J 8 bases; bases outside gene matches: 6. The CDR3 totals 15 residues. In germline, CDR1 is MNHEY, CDR2 SVGAGI. This specimen belongs to a study of cytomegalovirus exposure and HLA in healthy donors. Broader study findings: Most TCRs appeared rarely, but some public TCRs recurred in many donors.

Primers: 60 Vbeta forward and 13 Jbeta reverse. The protocol was immunoSEQ multiplex PCR, while the TCRdb copy is restricted to in-frame clones and leaves out a portion. The sample lists roughly 100,000 clones, 80% to 85% occurring once. The sequence was obtained from a man younger than 40 in good health and CMV-seropositive. The chain has TRBV6-5 and TRBJ2-1; 10 bases agree with TRBD2. Sequenced input: PBMCs. The CDR3 bases are TGTGCCAGCAGTTACCAGCGGGGGGGCCGGGATGAGCAGTTCTTC. This sequence encodes CASSYQRGGRDEQFF.